One T cell receptor (beta chain) is described in this entry. The data were obtained in a study of PD-1 blockade in classical Hodgkin lymphoma. Sequencing used immunoSEQ multiplex PCR; TCRdb keeps in-frame clones, though not all of them. The table has about 39,000 clones, 77% seen once; the top ten hold 9.8%. Time point here: cycle 4 day 1 (C4D1), after 6 weeks of nivolumab. Every patient experienced relapse after autologous stem cell transplantation, and brentuximab vedotin exposure varied. The sequence derives from a human donor with classical Hodgkin lymphoma. Material: peripheral blood mononuclear cells (PBMCs), obtained before the fourth cycle of nivolumab.

CDR3 amino acids: CASSSTTTEAFF. The CDR3 DNA reads TGTGCCAGCAGCTCAACTACCACTGAAGCTTTCTTT. The chain has TRBV5-5 and TRBJ1-1, with no clear D. V was trimmed by 3 bases and J by 4 bases, leaving 7 bases between them. Germline-derived CDR1 and CDR2 are SGHKS and YYEKEE (reference sequence). The CDR3 loop spans 12 amino acids.